Each of the 11 T cell receptor beta chains below was sequenced from the same sample in a study of blood T cell repertoires in COVID-19. Libraries were prepared by immunoSEQ multiplex PCR; TCRdb keeps only in-frame clonotypes and omits some of them. The table lists more than 150,000 clones, 94% of them singletons, with 0.76% in the top ten. The source material was peripheral blood. The receptors derive from a man aged 25-45 years with COVID-19, enrolled during active disease.

The chain is built from TRBV11-1 and TRBJ1-1, with D hard to call. The CDR3 loop spans 14 amino acids. Trimming pared 3 bases from V and 7 bases from J, leaving 15 bases between. CDR1 and CDR2 (germline): SGHAT, FQDESV (reference sequence). The CDR3 loop is CASSLAGPFNEAFF. The CDR3 bases are TGTGCCAGCAGCTTGGCAGGTCCTTTCAATGAAGCTTTCTTT.

As DNA, the CDR3 is TGTGCCAGCAGCCACGCAGCGGGGGGGTTAAGGGTTGAGCAGTTCTTC. This codes for CASSHAAGGLRVEQFF. V is TRBV3-1 (or the pseudogene TRBV3-2) and J is TRBJ2-1; 10 bases fit TRBD2. J gave up 9 bases and V 3 bases, and 11 bases lay outside the gene matches. Germline assignment: CDR1 LGHDT and CDR2 YNNKEL (reference sequence). This CDR3 has 16 amino acids.

The CDR3 loop reads CASSEGGVWGYTF. The CDR3 bases are TGCGCCAGCAGTGAGGGCGGAGTATGGGGCTACACCTTC. V gene TRBV10-2 combines with J gene TRBJ1-2, with D unclear. This CDR3 region has 13 residues. V lost 2 bases and J lost 8, with 12 bases in between. The germline V gene encodes CDR1 WSHSY and CDR2 SAAADI.

The rearrangement links TRBV6-5 to TRBJ2-2, with D tentatively TRBD1 (6 bases). The CDR3 has 16 residues. Trimming left V 2 bases short and J 2 bases short, with 12 bases between. Germline loops: CDR1 MNHEY, CDR2 SVGAGI. As DNA, the CDR3 is TGTGCCAGCAGTTACCCGACAGGAGCCAACACCGGGGAGCTGTTTTTT. It yields the protein CASSYPTGANTGELFF.

The chain recombines TRBV4-1 with TRBJ1-2; perhaps TRBD1 as D (6 bases). Germline lookup yields CDR1 MGHRA and CDR2 YSYEKL. Between the trimmed V and J ends, which lost 4 bases and 4 bases, there was a span of 10 bases. The CDR3 totals 13 residues. CDR3 DNA: TGCGCCAGCAGCCGGACAGCCACCTATGGCTACACCTTC. It encodes CASSRTATYGYTF.

The V gene is TRBV15, the J gene TRBJ1-2; 9 bases match TRBD1. The CDR3 sequence is 16 residues long. V shed 0 bases and J 8 bases; nucleotides not matched to a gene: 10. Germline V gene data show CDR1 as LNHNV and CDR2 as YYDKDF (reference sequence). As DNA, the CDR3 is TGTGCCACCAGCAGAGATTGGGGACAGGGAATAGAAGGCTACACCTTC. Residues: CATSRDWGQGIEGYTF. The entire variable domain, with the rest obtained from reference TRBV15 and TRBJ1-2, is as follows: DAMVIQNPRYQVTQFGKPVTLSCSQTLNHNVMYWYQQKSSQAPKLLFHYYDKDFNNEADTPDNFQSRRPNTSFCFLDIRSPGLGDTAMYLCATSRDWGQGIEGYTFGSGTRLTVV.

The chain carries TRBV18 and TRBJ1-5; tentatively, D is TRBD1 (5 bases). Trimming pared 3 bases from V and 2 bases from J, leaving 11 bases between. The CDR3 totals 15 residues. Germline V gene sequence: CDR1 KGHSH, CDR2 LQKENI. CDR3 in DNA: TGTGCCAGCTCACCGGGCAGGGCGGGCAATCAGCCCCAGCATTTT. It is translated as CASSPGRAGNQPQHF.

The gene calls are TRBV4-2 and TRBJ1-5, with TRBD1 matching over 10 bases. V lost 2 bases to trimming and J lost 3 bases; unmatched junction nucleotides: 7. Germline V CDR1 and CDR2: LGHNA, YNFKEQ. CDR3 length equals 17 residues. This CDR3 is CASSQLGQGNNNQPQHF. The DNA of the CDR3 is TGTGCCAGCAGCCAATTGGGACAGGGGAATAACAATCAGCCCCAGCATTTT.

CDR3 in amino acids: CASSQDPTGGRVTDTQYF. CDR3 coding DNA: TGCGCCAGCAGCCAAGATCCGACCGGGGGGCGCGTCACAGATACGCAGTATTTT. This chain uses TRBV4-1 with TRBJ2-3; D may be TRBD2 (7 bases). Germline values: CDR1 MGHRA, CDR2 YSYEKL. This CDR3 is 18 amino acids long. Trimming removed 0 bases from V and 2 bases from J, with 18 bases in between.

In this sample, this clone turned up a few times. The chain recombines TRBV7-3 with TRBJ2-3; TRBD1 aligns across 10 bases. The ends lost 5 bases at V and 3 bases at J; junction bases unmatched: 5. Germline V gives CDR1 SGHTA, CDR2 FQGTGA. The length of the CDR3 is 15 residues. The chain's CDR3 is CASSPDRGKTDTQYF. In DNA form, the CDR3 reads TGTGCCAGCAGCCCGGACAGGGGGAAAACAGATACGCAGTATTTT.

The chain carries TRBV19 and TRBJ1-2, with TRBD1 identical over 8 bases. V lost 7 bases to trimming and J lost 3 bases; unmatched junction nucleotides: 10. CDR1 is LNHDA and CDR2 is SQIVND in the germline V gene (reference sequence). This CDR3 comprises 15 residues. The CDR3: CASKVLDRAYYGYTF. In DNA, the CDR3 is TGTGCCAGTAAGGTGCTGGACAGGGCCTACTATGGCTACACCTTC.